This entry lists 8 T cell receptor beta chains sequenced from one sample in a study of blood T cell repertoires in COVID-19 (dated by TCRdb to about 2020). Library preparation used the immunoSEQ multiplex PCR assay. Here the immuneACCESS table is served through TCRdb, limited to in-frame sequences with V and J called. Missing clones are a known gap in these copies; in checked studies unresolved V genes cover under half, and the rest lacks a known reason. The sample contains approximately 210,000 clones, 65% to 90% of them found a single time. Around 10% of the sample comes from the top ten. The specimen sequenced was PBMCs or T cells enriched from blood (not recorded which). These receptor sequences come from a woman aged 50 to 60 with acute COVID-19.

The rearrangement uses TRBV11-2 and TRBJ2-2, with 7 positions matching TRBD1. The germline V gene encodes CDR1 SGHAT and CDR2 FQNNGV. The CDR3 runs 17 residues. V shed 5 bases and J 0 bases; nucleotides not matched to a gene: 9. CDR3 sequence reads: CASSPQGSSANTGELFF. For the CDR3, the DNA is TGTGCCAGCAGCCCACAGGGGTCCAGTGCGAACACCGGGGAGCTGTTTTTT.

Written as DNA, the CDR3 is TGTGCCAGTAGCCTGACAGCGTATGGCTACACCTTC. Amino acids: CASSLTAYGYTF. V usage is TRBV19 and J usage is TRBJ1-2, with a weak D call TRBD1 (5 bases). Germline V gives CDR1 LNHDA, CDR2 SQIVND (reference sequence). V was cut by 6 bases and J by 5 bases, with 10 bases left in between. The CDR3 extends over 12 amino acids.

The chain combines TRBV10-3 with TRBJ1-1, with D possibly TRBD1 on 5 matching bases. The CDR3 has 14 amino acids. Trimming cost V 3 bases and J 6 bases, with 14 bases left between them. Germline V gene sequence: CDR1 ENHRY, CDR2 SYGVKD. The CDR3 spells CAISDRVRGAEAFF. The CDR3 DNA sequence: TGTGCCATCAGTGATAGGGTTCGGGGGGCTGAAGCTTTCTTT.

The genes are TRBV20-1 and TRBJ2-4; TRBD2 matches 9 bases. Germline trimming cut 3 bases from V and 9 bases from J; bases unmatched to any gene: 15. This CDR3 contains 16 residues. CDR1 and CDR2 (germline): DFQATT, SNEGSKA (reference sequence). The CDR3 here is CSASWAREGHRFIQYF. Here the CDR3 DNA reads TGCAGTGCTAGTTGGGCGCGGGAGGGCCATCGTTTCATTCAGTACTTC.

This chain links TRBV6-5 with TRBJ2-5, with 12 bases matching TRBD2. This CDR3 has 14 residues. Germline-derived CDR1 and CDR2 are MNHEY and SVGAGI. Unmatched junction bases numbered 1, after V lost 2 bases and J lost 6 bases. CDR3 protein: CASSYGTSGQTQYF. The DNA for the CDR3 is TGTGCCAGCAGTTACGGGACTAGCGGGCAGACCCAGTACTTC.

This clone was recorded once. CDR3 coding DNA: TGTGCCAGCTCACCTTCGCTAGGGGGTGCTGGGGCCAACGTCCTGACTTTC. As protein: CASSPSLGGAGANVLTF. The V call is TRBV18, the J call TRBJ2-6; D is perhaps TRBD1 (6 bases). CDR1 and CDR2 (germline): KGHSH, LQKENI. This CDR3 has 17 amino acids. The V end lost 3 bases, the J end lost 2 bases, and 14 bases lay between the germline ends.

This clone has more than one count but fewer than ten. The V gene is TRBV19, the J gene TRBJ1-2; TRBD1 might be the D (5 bases). This CDR3 is 14 amino acids long. V was clipped by 7 bases and J by 5 bases, with 17 bases between them. Germline assignment: CDR1 LNHDA and CDR2 SQIVND (reference sequence). The CDR3 here is CASTPGRLQYGYTF. The CDR3, as DNA: TGTGCCAGTACCCCAGGGCGCCTGCAATATGGCTACACCTTC.

V is TRBV9 and J is TRBJ2-1; TRBD2 matches 8 bases. Trimming removed 0 bases from V and 16 bases from J; junction bases left unmatched: 12. This CDR3 comprises 14 residues. Per germline, CDR1 SGDLS and CDR2 YYNGEE. CDR3 protein: CASSVEPNSGEAFF. CDR3 DNA: TGTGCCAGCAGCGTAGAGCCTAATAGCGGGGAAGCCTTCTTC.